What follows are 30 T cell receptor beta chains derived from one specimen sequenced in a study of regulatory T cells in long-lasting Graves disease. For TCR beta, libraries came from iRepertoire HTBI primers and Arm-PCR of CDR3 regions. TCRdb re-called the multiplex PCR reads with MiXCR, one entry per CDR3 protein. The sample lists about 430,000 distinct CDR3 sequences; roughly a fifth were seen once. Time point meaning: persistent/refractory GD, antithyroid drugs over 5 years with positive TRAb. With RNA extracted from PBMCs as input, the TCR library was made. The source was peripheral blood mononuclear cells (PBMCs), collected when the disease was refractory, from a patient treated with antithyroid drugs. The receptor source for this set is a female donor with Graves disease.

The chain couples TRBV5-1 to TRBJ1-2; D gene ambiguous. The V and J ends lost 0 bases and 5 bases respectively, with 11 bases between them. Germline V CDR1 and CDR2: SGHRS, YFSETQ. CDR3 length equals 14 residues. As DNA, the CDR3 is TGCGCCAGCAGCTTGGAAACAGCCTCTTATGGCTACACCTTC. It yields the protein CASSLETASYGYTF.

Ten or more counts support this clonotype. The V and J genes are TRBV29-1 and TRBJ2-7, with 12 bases that match TRBD2. The J segment lost 2 bases and the V segment lost 4 bases, leaving 0 bases of the junction unmatched. The CDR3 totals 13 residues. The germline V gene has CDR1 SQVTM and CDR2 ANQGSEA. CDR3 loop: CSVGTSGTYEQYF. In DNA, the CDR3 is TGCAGCGTTGGGACTAGCGGGACCTACGAGCAGTACTTC.

This clonotype was observed a few times. V and J are TRBV20-1 and TRBJ1-1, with D perhaps matching TRBD1 (5 bases). Germline CDR1 DFQATT, CDR2 SNEGSKA (reference sequence). This CDR3 is built from 13 residues. CDR3 loop: CRPGGDSNTEAFF. The DNA of the CDR3 is TGCAGACCCGGTGGGGACTCAAACACTGAAGCTTTCTTT.

This clonotype has only a few counts. The V and J genes are TRBV20-1 and TRBJ2-4; D might be TRBD1 (5 bases). The CDR3 has 13 amino acids. Trimming removed 7 bases from V and 0 bases from J, with 10 bases in between. Per the germline V gene, CDR1 is DFQATT and CDR2 is SNEGSKA (reference sequence). CDR3: CSEGSIAKNIQYF. The CDR3 nucleotides read TGCAGTGAGGGGTCGATAGCCAAAAACATTCAGTACTTC.

This clonotype showed up many times. The genes are TRBV3-1 and TRBJ1-2; perhaps TRBD1 as D (5 bases). Germline assignment: CDR1 LGHDT and CDR2 YNNKEL (reference sequence). The CDR3 sequence is 14 residues long. With 3 bases removed from V and 7 bases from J, the gap between germline ends came to 15 bases. CDR3 DNA sequence: TGTGCCAGCAGCCAGCCTACAGGATTCCTTGGCTACACCTTC. This codes for CASSQPTGFLGYTF. The whole variable domain, filled in from reference TRBV3-1 and TRBJ1-2, reads DTAVSQTPKYLVTQMGNDKSIKCEQNLGHDTMYWYKQDSKKFLKIMFSYNNKELIINETVPNRFSPKSPDKAHLNLHINSLELGDSAVYFCASSQPTGFLGYTFGSGTRLTVV.

The table lists this clonotype with a few counts. The gene calls are TRBV19 and TRBJ2-1, with a tentative D call TRBD2 (5 bases). Germline loops: CDR1 LNHDA, CDR2 SQIVND (reference sequence). This CDR3 contains 14 residues. V lost 4 bases and J 6 bases, leaving 13 bases between the germline ends. This CDR3 reads CASSRVGGGNEQFF. Here the CDR3 DNA reads TGTGCCAGTAGTAGGGTGGGTGGAGGCAATGAGCAGTTCTTC.

A note on this clonotype: A read error is possible here, since a much larger clone lies one base away. Here the CDR3 omits its conserved ending phenylalanine or tryptophan, so a read error is the likely source. V is TRBV20-1 and J is TRBJ2-5, with 8 bases that match TRBD1. Per the germline V gene, CDR1 is DFQATT and CDR2 is SNEGSKA (reference sequence). The V segment lost 3 bases and the J segment 7 bases; nucleotides outside the gene matches: 10. The CDR3 is made up of 14 amino acids. The CDR3 DNA is TGCAGTGCTAGCCCGGGACAGGATCTTCCGACCCAGTACCTC. It encodes CSASPGQDLPTQYL.

This clonotype was seen a few times. The J gene is TRBJ2-1, the V gene TRBV3-1; 7 nucleotides line up with TRBD2. The germline CDR1 and CDR2 sequences are LGHDT and YNNKEL (reference sequence). Unmatched junction bases numbered 9, after V lost 4 bases and J lost 9 bases. The CDR3 has 14 amino acids. The CDR3 DNA reads as TGTGCCAGCAGCCCGCTGACTAGCTCAGGTGAGCAGTTCTTC. Protein product: CASSPLTSSGEQFF.

This clonotype appeared many times. The V gene is TRBV28, the J gene TRBJ2-5, with D possibly matching TRBD2 (5 bases). Germline CDR1 MDHEN, CDR2 SYDVKM. CDR3 length: 13 residues. Trimming pared 4 bases from V and 2 bases from J, leaving 8 bases between. The CDR3 region is CASSWRSQETQYF. The CDR3 bases are TGTGCCAGCAGTTGGAGGTCTCAAGAGACCCAGTACTTC.

This clonotype was detected a few times. A much larger clone lies one base from this, so it may be a read error. The chain uses TRBV12-3 or TRBV12-4 and TRBJ1-2; D remains ambiguous. This CDR3 has 12 amino acids. Trimming shortened V by 6 bases and J by 5 bases, and 10 bases separated the two germline ends. The DNA for the CDR3 is TGTGCCAGCAGCTTCGATCCTTATGGCTACACCTTC. Its protein product is CASSFDPYGYTF.

The table lists this clonotype with a few counts. The chain links TRBV30 to TRBJ2-4; TRBD2 matches 11 bases. The V segment lost 0 bases and the J segment 1 base; nucleotides outside the gene matches: 5. Looked up from germline, CDR1 is GTSNPN and CDR2 is SVGIG (reference sequence). This CDR3 has 17 residues. CDR3: CAWSVTSGTWAKNIQYF. The CDR3 DNA reads TGTGCCTGGAGTGTGACTAGCGGGACATGGGCCAAAAACATTCAGTACTTC.

This clonotype has ten or more counts. CDR3 nucleotide sequence: TGTGCCAGCAGTTTATTTGGGATCGAAGCGCATGGCTACACCTTC. It encodes CASSLFGIEAHGYTF. V and J are TRBV27 and TRBJ1-2; no clear D. Germline CDR1 MNHEY, CDR2 SMNVEV (reference sequence). V was pared by 1 base and J by 6 bases, with 15 bases between. The CDR3 covers 15 residues.

This clonotype was seen repeatedly, ten times or more. This rearrangement joins TRBV15 to TRBJ1-5; unclear D gene. There are 13 residues in the CDR3. V gave up 5 bases and J gave up 0 bases, with 5 bases separating them. Germline CDR1 reads LNHNV; CDR2 reads YYDKDF (reference sequence). CDR3 sequence: CATSASSNQPQHF. The CDR3 nucleotides are TGTGCCACCAGCGCTAGTAGCAATCAGCCCCAGCATTTT.

This clonotype was seen many times. V gene TRBV28 combines with J gene TRBJ1-2, with D possibly matching TRBD1 (6 bases). From germline, CDR1 is MDHEN and CDR2 SYDVKM. The CDR3 has 15 amino acids. V was shortened by 6 bases and J by 2 bases, with 16 bases between the two germline ends. CDR3 sequence: CASRSDTGPNYGYTF. DNA of the CDR3: TGTGCCAGCAGATCGGACACAGGGCCGAACTATGGCTACACCTTC.

Many counts were recorded for this clonotype. This chain uses TRBV27 with TRBJ2-7; 10 bases map to TRBD2. Germline CDR1 reads MNHEY; CDR2 reads SMNVEV (reference sequence). CDR3 size: 14 residues. V lost 6 bases and J lost 6; bases outside the gene matches: 8. Written as DNA, the CDR3 is TGTGCCAGCAGGCCAGCGGGAGGGCCCAGCGAGCAGTACTTC. This gives the protein CASRPAGGPSEQYF.

This clonotype was detected many times. Here the CDR3 reads CATRQGSEQYF. CDR3 nucleotides: TGTGCCACCAGACAGGGGAGCGAGCAGTACTTC. This chain connects TRBV24-1 to TRBJ2-7, with 7 bases fitting TRBD1. CDR1 and CDR2 from the germline V gene are KGHDR and SFDVKD. J gave up 6 bases and V 7 bases, and 2 bases lay outside the gene matches. The CDR3 loop spans 11 amino acids.

The CDR3 here is CASSFWTGSGSYEQYF. The DNA of the CDR3 is TGTGCCAGCAGCTTCTGGACAGGCAGCGGTTCCTACGAGCAGTACTTC. This rearrangement joins TRBV11-2 to TRBJ2-7; 7 bases match TRBD1. This CDR3 contains 16 residues. The germline CDR1 and CDR2 sequences are SGHAT and FQNNGV. V lost 3 bases and J lost 1; bases outside the gene matches: 9.

This clonotype turned up a few times. This sequence joins TRBV20-1 and TRBJ1-5; D unclear. In germline, CDR1 is DFQATT, CDR2 SNEGSKA (reference sequence). CDR3 size: 15 residues. V dropped 6 bases and J dropped 4 bases, with 19 bases sitting between them. The CDR3 protein is CSALPGTLSNQPQHF. CDR3 nucleotide sequence: TGCAGTGCCTTACCGGGCACCCTATCTAATCAGCCCCAGCATTTT.

The chain couples TRBV29-1 to TRBJ2-5; unclear D gene. The CDR3 spans 12 residues. Trimming pared 4 bases from V and 2 bases from J, leaving 8 bases between. CDR1 is SQVTM, CDR2 ANQGSEA, per germline. The CDR3 DNA is TGCAGCGTTGGAGACACTCAAGAGACCCAGTACTTC. Translation gives CSVGDTQETQYF.

This clonotype came up many times. This chain uses TRBV20-1 with TRBJ2-5; TRBD2 matches 14 bases. Germline V gene lookup returns CDR1 DFQATT and CDR2 SNEGSKA (reference sequence). J lost 4 bases, V lost 6 bases, and 7 bases had no gene match. The CDR3 contains 15 residues. Here the CDR3 reads CSAPGLAGVRETQYF. In DNA form, the CDR3 reads TGCAGTGCCCCGGGACTAGCGGGAGTAAGAGAGACCCAGTACTTC.

Only a few counts were recorded for this clonotype. The rearrangement links TRBV6-9 to TRBJ2-7; TRBD2 is a possible D gene (5 bases). The germline CDR1 and CDR2 sequences are MNHGY and SVAAGI. The CDR3 length is 13 residues. Trimming shortened V by 4 bases and J by 2 bases, and 9 bases separated the two germline ends. In nucleotides, the CDR3 is TGTGCCAGCAGTTTCCTAGCCACCTACGAGCAGTACTTC. Translation gives CASSFLATYEQYF.

Details on this clonotype: This may be a read error, as it is one base from a much larger clone. The gene calls are TRBV20-1 and TRBJ1-1; D remains ambiguous. CDR1 DFQATT and CDR2 SNEGSKA come from the germline V gene (reference sequence). CDR3 length equals 11 residues. CDR3 residues: CSASVGTEALF. CDR3 DNA: TGCAGTGCTAGTGTCGGCACTGAAGCTCTCTTT.

Notes on this clonotype: Given a much more abundant clone one base away, this may be a read error. The rearrangement links TRBV5-1 to TRBJ1-1, with 9 bases that match TRBD1. This CDR3 comprises 15 residues. V lost 6 bases, J lost 2 bases, and 8 bases stayed unmatched. Germline V lookup: CDR1 SGHRS, CDR2 YFSETQ. CDR3 nucleotide sequence: TGCGCCAGCAACCCCGACAGGGGGAGTAACACTGAAGCTTTCTTT. Translating gives CASNPDRGSNTEAFF.

This clonotype was detected many times. The J gene is TRBJ1-6, the V gene TRBV20-1; no definite D call. The V gene lost 5 bases and the J gene lost 9 bases, with 14 bases spanning the gap. The CDR3 extends over 13 amino acids. In germline, CDR1 is DFQATT, CDR2 SNEGSKA (reference sequence). The CDR3 DNA reads as TGCAGTGCTCTCGAACAAGCAAGTTCACCCCTCCACTTT. Residues: CSALEQASSPLHF.

Points on this clonotype: A read error may account for a junction end that differs from germline. The rearrangement links TRBV12-3 or TRBV12-4 to TRBJ1-6; 7 positions match TRBD1. CDR3 length: 16 residues. CDR3 in DNA: TGTGTCAGCAGTTCTGCAGGGGGCTCCTATAATTCACCCCTCCACTTT. Translating gives CVSSSAGGSYNSPLHF.

The V gene is TRBV20-1, the J gene TRBJ1-6; D uncertain. Trimming removed 3 bases from V and 6 bases from J, with 6 bases in between. Germline V gene lookup returns CDR1 DFQATT and CDR2 SNEGSKA (reference sequence). The CDR3 loop spans 12 amino acids. The CDR3 nucleotides are TGCAGTGCTAGCGGCGGTAATTCACCCCTCCACTTT. Amino acids: CSASGGNSPLHF.

This clonotype was detected ten times or more. V is TRBV28 and J is TRBJ2-5; 9 nucleotides match TRBD2. V lost 4 bases and J lost 3; bases outside the gene matches: 6. Germline V CDR1 and CDR2: MDHEN, SYDVKM. This CDR3 contains 15 residues. This chain's CDR3 is CASSSIRLAEETQYF. CDR3 bases: TGTGCCAGCAGTTCCATTAGACTAGCGGAAGAGACCCAGTACTTC.

CDR3 sequence reads: CASSLSGALGNEQYF. For the CDR3, the DNA is TGTGCCAGTAGTTTGTCCGGGGCCCTTGGAAACGAGCAGTACTTC. The chain recombines TRBV19 with TRBJ2-7; possibly TRBD1 or TRBD2 for D (5 bases each). There are 15 residues in the CDR3. V lost 5 bases to trimming and J lost 5 bases, with 19 bases between them. Germline V gene lookup returns CDR1 LNHDA and CDR2 SQIVND (reference sequence).

The gene calls are TRBV10-3 and TRBJ2-5; TRBD2 matches 9 bases. Trimming removed 5 bases from V and 1 base from J; junction bases left unmatched: 14. Per germline, CDR1 ENHRY and CDR2 SYGVKD. The CDR3 sequence is 18 residues long. For the CDR3, the DNA is TGTGCCATCAGTACAGTGGCGGCTAGCGGGACTTTCCAAGAGACCCAGTACTTC. This encodes CAISTVAASGTFQETQYF.

Comment on this clonotype: This may arise from a read error, as a much more abundant clone is one base away. This CDR3 fails to terminate in the conserved phenylalanine or tryptophan, so it likely reflects a read error. V and J are TRBV28 and TRBJ2-7; 8 nucleotides line up with TRBD1. The CDR3 extends over 16 amino acids. V shed 5 bases, J shed 4 bases, and the junction held 13 bases outside the gene matches. CDR1 MDHEN and CDR2 SYDVKM come from the germline V gene. CDR3 loop: CASSPAGGAKSYEQYL. In nucleotides, the CDR3 is TGTGCCAGCAGTCCCGCAGGGGGCGCTAAATCATACGAGCAGTACCTC.